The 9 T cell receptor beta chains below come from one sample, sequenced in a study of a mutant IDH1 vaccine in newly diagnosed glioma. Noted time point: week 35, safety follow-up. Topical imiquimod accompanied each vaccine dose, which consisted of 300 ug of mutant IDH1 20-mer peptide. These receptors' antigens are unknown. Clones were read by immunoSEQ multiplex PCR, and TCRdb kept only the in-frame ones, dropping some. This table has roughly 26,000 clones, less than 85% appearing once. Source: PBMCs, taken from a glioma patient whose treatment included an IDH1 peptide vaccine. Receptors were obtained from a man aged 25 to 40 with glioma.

The CDR3 region has the DNA TGTGCCAGCATCGGGACAGACAAAGAGACCCAGTACTTC. Amino acids: CASIGTDKETQYF. The chain couples TRBV2 to TRBJ2-5; 7 bases align to TRBD1. Germline trimming cut 7 bases from V and 3 bases from J; bases unmatched to any gene: 5. CDR3 length: 13 amino acids. CDR1 is SNHLY, CDR2 FYNNEI, per germline. Variable domain in full (rest from reference TRBV2 and TRBJ2-5): EPEVTQTPSHQVTQMGQEVILRCVPISNHLYFYWYRQILGQKVEFLVSFYNNEISEKSEIFDDQFSVERPDGSNFTLKIRSTKLEDSAMYFCASIGTDKETQYFGPGTRLLVL.

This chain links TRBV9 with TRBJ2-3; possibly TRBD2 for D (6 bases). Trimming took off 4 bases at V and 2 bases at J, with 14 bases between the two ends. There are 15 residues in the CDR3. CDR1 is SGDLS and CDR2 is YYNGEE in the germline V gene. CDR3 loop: CASSPRAGNTDTQYF. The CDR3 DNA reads TGTGCCAGCAGCCCTAGGGCGGGAAACACAGATACGCAGTATTTT. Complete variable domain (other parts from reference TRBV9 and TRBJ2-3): DSGVTQTPKHLITATGQRVTLRCSPRSGDLSVYWYQQSLDQGLQFLIQYYNGEERAKGNILERFSAQQFPDLHSELNLSSLELGDSALYFCASSPRAGNTDTQYFGPGTRLTVL.

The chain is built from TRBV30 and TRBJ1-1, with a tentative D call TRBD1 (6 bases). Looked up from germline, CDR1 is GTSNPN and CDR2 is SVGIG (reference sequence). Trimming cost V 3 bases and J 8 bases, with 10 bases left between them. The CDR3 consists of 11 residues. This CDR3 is CAWRQTGEAFF. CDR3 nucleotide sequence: TGTGCCTGGAGGCAAACAGGGGAAGCTTTCTTT. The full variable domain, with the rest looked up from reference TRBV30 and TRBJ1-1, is SQTIHQWPATLVQPVGSPLSLECTVEGTSNPNLYWYRQAAGRGLQLLFYSVGIGQISSEVPQNLSASRPQDRQFILSSKKLLLSDSGFYLCAWRQTGEAFFGQGTRLTVV.

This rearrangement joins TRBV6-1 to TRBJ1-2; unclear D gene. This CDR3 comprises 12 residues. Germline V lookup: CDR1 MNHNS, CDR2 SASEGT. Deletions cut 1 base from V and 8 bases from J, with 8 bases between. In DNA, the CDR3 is TGTGCCAGCAGTGAAGGACCTCGGGGCTACACCTTC. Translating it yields CASSEGPRGYTF.

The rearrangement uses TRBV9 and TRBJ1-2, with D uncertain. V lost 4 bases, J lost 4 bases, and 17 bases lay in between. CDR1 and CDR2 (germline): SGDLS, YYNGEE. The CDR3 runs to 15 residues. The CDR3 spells CASSPEVGRGYGYTF. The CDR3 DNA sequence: TGTGCCAGCAGCCCAGAAGTCGGCAGAGGCTATGGCTACACCTTC.

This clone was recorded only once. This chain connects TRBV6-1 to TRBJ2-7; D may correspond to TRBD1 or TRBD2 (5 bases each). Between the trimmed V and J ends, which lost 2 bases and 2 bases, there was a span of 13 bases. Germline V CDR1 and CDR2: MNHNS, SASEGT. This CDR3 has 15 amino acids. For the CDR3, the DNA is TGTGCCAGCAGTGAAATGAGGGGCGCCCCCTACGAGCAGTACTTC. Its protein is CASSEMRGAPYEQYF.

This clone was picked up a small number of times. CDR3 residues: CASSPGQERNYGYTF. The CDR3 DNA follows: TGTGCCAGCAGCCCGGGACAGGAACGTAACTATGGCTACACCTTC. The chain is built from TRBV5-4 and TRBJ1-2, with 8 bases identical to TRBD1. Germline CDR1 reads SGHNT; CDR2 reads YYREEE (reference sequence). The CDR3 spans 15 residues. The J segment lost 1 base and the V segment lost 4 bases, leaving 6 bases of the junction unmatched.

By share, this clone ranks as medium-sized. CDR3 region: CASSLRQGAYEQYF. The CDR3 coding sequence is TGTGCCAGCAGCCTACGACAGGGCGCCTACGAGCAGTACTTC. The J gene is TRBJ2-7, the V gene TRBV7-2; 7 bases align to TRBD1. This CDR3 region has 14 residues. The germline V gene encodes CDR1 SGHTA and CDR2 FQGNSA. The J segment lost 2 bases and the V segment lost 5 bases, leaving 6 bases of the junction unmatched.

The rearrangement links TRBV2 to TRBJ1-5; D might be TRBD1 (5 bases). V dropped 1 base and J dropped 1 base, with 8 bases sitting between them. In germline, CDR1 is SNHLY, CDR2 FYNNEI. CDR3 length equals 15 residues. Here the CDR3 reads CASSEEGLSNQPQHF. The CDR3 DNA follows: TGTGCCAGCAGTGAAGAGGGACTCAGCAATCAGCCCCAGCATTTT.